This TCR beta chain was captured in a study of blood T cell repertoires in COVID-19. Looking at the study overall: Nucleic acid was either cDNA or gDNA, and it came from T cells, B-cell-depleted T cells, or PBMCs.

Original data processing: The authors estimated nucleated cell counts from reference gene primer amplification. Clones were read by immunoSEQ multiplex PCR, and TCRdb kept only the in-frame ones, dropping some. The V and J calls and the clone size are those of that table, but D and trimming were determined from the DNA. The sample has roughly 340,000 clones; around 87% are singletons. V shed 0 bases, J shed 8 bases, and the junction held 3 bases outside the gene matches. There are 14 residues in the CDR3. The germline V gene has CDR1 SEHNR and CDR2 FQNEAQ (reference sequence). Everyone who took part was roughly 18 to 89 years old, and they came from about two dozen US areas. Participants were placed into cohorts based on the clinical history they reported.

The clonotype originates from a man in his forties or fifties in a cohort exposed to, infected with or recovered from COVID-19 (not recorded which). The V call is TRBV7-9, the J call TRBJ1-4; 7 bases are a match to TRBD1. The sample was PBMCs or T cells enriched from blood (not recorded which). Written as DNA, the CDR3 is TGTGCCAGCAGCTTAGCAGGGGGCGGAGAAAAACTGTTTTTT. This encodes CASSLAGGGEKLFF.